One and the same sample provided the 15 T cell receptor beta chains below, sequenced in a study of T cell repertoires in cytomegalovirus infection. These receptors have no identified antigens. From the reads, TCRdb called clonotypes with MiXCR, one entry per CDR3 protein. The data hold about 920,000 distinct CDR3 sequences, with around a third observed a single time. This specimen was cultured CD8+ T cells from PBMCs, taken from culture after CMV antigen stimulation. These receptors originate from a human donor in good health (CMV status not recorded). Some clones in this sample may be carry-over from other donors' samples.

The chain is built from TRBV28 and TRBJ1-2; tentative D call: TRBD1 (5 bases). This CDR3 has 15 residues. V gave up 1 base and J gave up 10 bases, with 19 bases separating them. Germline CDR1 and CDR2: MDHEN and SYDVKM. The CDR3 region has the DNA TGTGCCAGCAGTTTATCCCCTCTGACAGACTTAGACTACACCTTC. As protein: CASSLSPLTDLDYTF.

The chain has TRBV7-6 and TRBJ2-2; 8 nucleotides match TRBD2. This CDR3 is built from 18 residues. Germline V CDR1 and CDR2: SGHVS, FNYEAQ. Trimming at V came to 5 bases and at J to 4 bases, leaving 15 bases not matched to a gene. CDR3 loop: CASSRTHGLADITGELFF. Written as DNA, the CDR3 is TGTGCCAGCAGCCGAACCCACGGACTAGCCGATATCACCGGGGAGCTGTTTTTT.

This clonotype came up a few times. The gene calls are TRBV7-3 and TRBJ2-3, with D possibly TRBD1 on 6 matching bases. In germline, CDR1 is SGHTA, CDR2 FQGTGA. The CDR3 spans 16 residues. The V end was cut by 2 bases, the J end by 0 bases, with 12 bases between. The CDR3 nucleotides are TGTGCCAGCAGCTTAGTGAGTAGGGGGAGCACAGATACGCAGTATTTT. It codes for CASSLVSRGSTDTQYF.

The genes are TRBV14 and TRBJ1-1; 11 bases are shared with TRBD1. CDR3 length equals 16 residues. Germline lookup yields CDR1 SGHDN and CDR2 FVKESK. The V gene end was trimmed by 1 base and the J gene end by 3 bases; junction bases not matched to a gene: 4. The CDR3 DNA reads as TGTGCCAGCAGCCAAGTGGACAGGGGGCCCGACACTGAAGCTTTCTTT. This sequence encodes CASSQVDRGPDTEAFF.

V is TRBV6-2 or TRBV6-3 and J is TRBJ2-1, with TRBD2 identical over 8 bases. In germline, CDR1 is MNHEY, CDR2 SVGEGT. The length of the CDR3 is 15 residues. Trimming took 2 bases from V and 8 from J; bases not matched to a gene: 8. Here the CDR3 DNA reads TGTGCCAGCAGTTACAGTATAGCGGGGAGCTATGAGCAGTTCTTC. Protein sequence: CASSYSIAGSYEQFF.

This clonotype came up a few times. This sequence joins TRBV6-1 and TRBJ1-1, with D perhaps matching TRBD1 (5 bases). The CDR3 covers 12 residues. Germline V gene lookup returns CDR1 MNHNS and CDR2 SASEGT. V shed 8 bases and J shed 5 bases, with 12 bases lying between them. CDR3 in DNA: TGTGCCAGCGGCGACTGGGGGACTGAAGCTTTCTTT. Protein product: CASGDWGTEAFF.

The J gene is TRBJ2-1, the V gene TRBV7-6; 12 bases align to TRBD1. Per germline, CDR1 SGHVS and CDR2 FNYEAQ. The CDR3 spans 15 residues. The V segment lost 5 bases and the J segment 8 bases; nucleotides outside the gene matches: 7. The CDR3 here is CASSLRDRGLDEQFF. CDR3 sequence (DNA): TGTGCCAGCAGCCTAAGGGACAGGGGGCTAGATGAGCAGTTCTTC.

In this sample, this clonotype turned up once. The chain uses TRBV11-2 and TRBJ2-1; 16 bases fit TRBD2. This CDR3 contains 19 residues. V gave up 4 bases and J gave up 2 bases; unmatched junction bases: 8. Germline V lookup: CDR1 SGHAT, CDR2 FQNNGV. The CDR3 DNA is TGTGCCAGCAGCTGGAGTGAGGGACTAGCGGGGGGGCCCTACAATGAGCAGTTCTTC. Translation gives CASSWSEGLAGGPYNEQFF.

The chain uses TRBV6-5 and TRBJ2-1; D unresolved. From germline, CDR1 is MNHEY and CDR2 SVGAGI. The CDR3 covers 11 residues. V was trimmed by 5 bases and J by 7 bases, leaving 6 bases between them. The CDR3 DNA sequence: TGTGCCAGCAGTGGGGTGAATGAGCAGTTCTTC. Translation gives CASSGVNEQFF.

This clonotype was recorded only once. The rearrangement uses TRBV6-8 and TRBJ2-1; possibly TRBD2 for D (5 bases). The CDR3 sequence is 15 residues long. The ends were cut back, 5 bases at V and 0 bases at J, with 11 bases in the middle. Per the germline V gene, CDR1 is MNHGY and CDR2 is SAAAGT. The chain's CDR3 is CASSEKGASYNEQFF. CDR3 nucleotide sequence: TGTGCCAGCAGTGAAAAGGGAGCCTCCTACAATGAGCAGTTCTTC.

About this clonotype: With a much larger clone just one base away, this may be a read error. The gene calls are TRBV7-6 and TRBJ2-4; the match to TRBD2 covers 11 bases. The CDR3 consists of 17 residues. Germline V gene lookup returns CDR1 SGHVS and CDR2 FNYEAQ. The CDR3 DNA sequence: TGTGTCAGCAGCCGACTAGCGGGGAACCCGCCAAAAAACATTCAGTACTTC. It specifies CVSSRLAGNPPKNIQYF.

The chain joins TRBV5-8 to TRBJ2-7, with 12 positions matching TRBD1. CDR1 SGHTS and CDR2 YDEGEE come from the germline V gene. The CDR3 runs to 14 residues. The junction had 2 bases not matched to a gene; V was cut back by 2 bases and J by 5 bases. The CDR3 DNA sequence: TGTGCCAGCAGCTTTGGGACAGGGGGCAACGAGCAGTACGTC. Its protein product is CASSFGTGGNEQYV.

This chain connects TRBV15 to TRBJ2-3; maybe TRBD2 (5 bases). The CDR3 runs to 16 residues. The germline V gene has CDR1 LNHNV and CDR2 YYDKDF (reference sequence). Trimming removed 0 bases from V and 0 bases from J, with 10 bases in between. The CDR3 reads CATSRDLRESTDTQYF. In DNA form, the CDR3 reads TGTGCCACCAGCAGAGATCTGAGGGAGAGCACAGATACGCAGTATTTT.

This clonotype appeared a few times. The chain joins TRBV20-1 to TRBJ1-5; D possibly corresponds to TRBD1 (5 bases). The CDR3 has 14 amino acids. Germline V gene lookup returns CDR1 DFQATT and CDR2 SNEGSKA (reference sequence). V was cut by 5 bases and J by 0 bases, with 11 bases left in between. CDR3 sequence reads: CSAGRGDSNQPQHF. CDR3 bases: TGCAGTGCTGGGCGGGGCGATAGCAATCAGCCCCAGCATTTT.

V is TRBV15 and J is TRBJ1-1; 9 nucleotides agree with TRBD1. The junction had 7 bases not matched to a gene; V was cut back by 8 bases and J by 3 bases. From germline, CDR1 is LNHNV and CDR2 YYDKDF (reference sequence). This CDR3 region has 14 residues. The CDR3 reads CATLIQGAHTEAFF. The CDR3 bases are TGTGCCACCCTTATACAGGGGGCGCACACTGAAGCTTTCTTT.